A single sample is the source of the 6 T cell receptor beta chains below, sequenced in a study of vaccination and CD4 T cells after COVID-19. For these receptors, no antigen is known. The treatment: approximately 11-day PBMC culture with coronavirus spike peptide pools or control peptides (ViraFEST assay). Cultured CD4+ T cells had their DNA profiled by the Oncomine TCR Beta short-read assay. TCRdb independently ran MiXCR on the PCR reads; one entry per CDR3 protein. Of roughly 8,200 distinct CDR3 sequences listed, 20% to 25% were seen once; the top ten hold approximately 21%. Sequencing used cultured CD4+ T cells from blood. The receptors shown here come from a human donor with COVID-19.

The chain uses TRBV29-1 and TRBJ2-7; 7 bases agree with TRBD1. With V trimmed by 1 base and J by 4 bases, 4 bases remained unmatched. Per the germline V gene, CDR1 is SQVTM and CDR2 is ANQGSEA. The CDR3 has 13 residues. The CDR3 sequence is CSVEGQGVYEQYF. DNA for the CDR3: TGCAGCGTTGAAGGACAGGGTGTGTACGAGCAGTACTTC.

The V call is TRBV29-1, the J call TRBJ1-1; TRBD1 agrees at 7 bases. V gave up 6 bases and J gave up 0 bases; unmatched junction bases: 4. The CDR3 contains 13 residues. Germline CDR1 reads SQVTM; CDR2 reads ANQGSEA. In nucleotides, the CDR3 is TGCAGCGTCCGGACAGGACTGAACACTGAAGCTTTCTTT. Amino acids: CSVRTGLNTEAFF.

The CDR3 is CASSEGTTYNEQFF. The CDR3 DNA follows: TGCGCCAGCAGCGAAGGGACTACTTACAATGAGCAGTTCTTC. The chain joins TRBV5-1 to TRBJ2-1; 7 bases are shared with TRBD2. The V gene's germline CDR1 is SGHRS and CDR2 YFSETQ. The CDR3 extends over 14 amino acids. V trimming: 4 bases; J trimming: 4 bases; junction bases outside the gene matches: 5.

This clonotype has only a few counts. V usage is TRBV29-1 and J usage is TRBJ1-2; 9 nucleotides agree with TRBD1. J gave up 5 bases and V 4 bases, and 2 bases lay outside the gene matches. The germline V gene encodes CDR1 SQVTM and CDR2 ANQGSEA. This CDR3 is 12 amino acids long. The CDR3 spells CSVVQGAYGYTF. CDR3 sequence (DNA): TGCAGCGTTGTACAGGGGGCGTATGGCTACACCTTC.

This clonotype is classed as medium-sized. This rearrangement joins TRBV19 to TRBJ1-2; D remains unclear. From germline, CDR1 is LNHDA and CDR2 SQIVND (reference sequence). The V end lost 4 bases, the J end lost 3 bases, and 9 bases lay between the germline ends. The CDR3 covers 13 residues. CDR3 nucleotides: TGTGCCAGTAGTACCCTCAGAGACTATGGCTACACCTTC. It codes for CASSTLRDYGYTF.

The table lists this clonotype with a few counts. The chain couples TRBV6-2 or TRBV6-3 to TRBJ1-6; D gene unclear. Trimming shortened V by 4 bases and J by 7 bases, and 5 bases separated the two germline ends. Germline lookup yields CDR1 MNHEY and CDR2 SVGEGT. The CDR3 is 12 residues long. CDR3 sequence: CASSWRNSPLHF. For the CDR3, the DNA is TGTGCCAGCAGTTGGAGGAATTCACCCCTCCACTTT.